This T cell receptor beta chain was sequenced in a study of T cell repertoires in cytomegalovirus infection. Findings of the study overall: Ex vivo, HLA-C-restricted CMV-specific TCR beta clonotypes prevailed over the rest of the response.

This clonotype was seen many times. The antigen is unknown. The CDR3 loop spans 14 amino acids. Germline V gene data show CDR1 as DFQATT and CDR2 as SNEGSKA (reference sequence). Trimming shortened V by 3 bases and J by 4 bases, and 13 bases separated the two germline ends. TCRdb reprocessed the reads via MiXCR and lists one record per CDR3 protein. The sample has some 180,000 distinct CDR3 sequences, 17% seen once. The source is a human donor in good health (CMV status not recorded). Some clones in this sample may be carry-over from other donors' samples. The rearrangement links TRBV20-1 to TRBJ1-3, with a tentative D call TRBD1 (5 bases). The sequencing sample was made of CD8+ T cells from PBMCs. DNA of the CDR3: TGCAGTGCTAGGTCTGAACGGGGCGGAAACACCATATATTTT. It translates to CSARSERGGNTIYF.